Presented here are 6 T cell receptor beta chains from one specimen sequenced in a study of T cell responses to AZD1222 COVID-19 vaccine. Clones were read by immunoSEQ multiplex PCR, and TCRdb kept only the in-frame ones, dropping some. The table shows around 150,000 clones, with around 90% occurring only once. The sequenced sample was peripheral blood, obtained on day 0 of AZD1222 vaccination. All receptors come from an adult in good health.

V and J are TRBV27 and TRBJ2-1; possible D gene TRBD2, 5 bases. V gave up 3 bases and J gave up 9 bases, with 12 bases separating them. This CDR3 spans 13 amino acids. Germline V gene lookup returns CDR1 MNHEY and CDR2 SMNVEV (reference sequence). This CDR3 is CASSLTLALEQFF. The DNA for the CDR3 is TGTGCCAGCAGTTTGACCCTAGCTCTTGAGCAGTTCTTC.

The chain recombines TRBV24-1 with TRBJ2-3; a weak D match, TRBD2 (6 bases). V was cut by 0 bases and J by 10 bases, with 19 bases left in between. Germline assignment: CDR1 KGHDR and CDR2 SFDVKD. This CDR3 is built from 16 residues. CDR3 DNA sequence: TGTGCCACCAGTGATTTGAGGGAACAGCTTACGGGGGCGCAGTATTTT. This translates into CATSDLREQLTGAQYF.

CDR3 sequence reads: CASSPPSGDEAFF. The DNA for the CDR3 is TGTGCCAGCTCACCCCCTTCGGGAGATGAAGCTTTCTTT. The rearrangement links TRBV18 to TRBJ1-1, with no clear D. Trimming removed 3 bases at V and 7 bases at J, with 12 bases between. Germline V gene data show CDR1 as KGHSH and CDR2 as LQKENI. The CDR3 contains 13 residues.

The chain has TRBV25-1 and TRBJ2-7; D remains unclear. The CDR3 has 13 residues. V lost 7 bases, J lost 2 bases, and 12 bases lay in between. Germline CDR1 is MGHDK and CDR2 is SYGVNS. The CDR3 DNA sequence: TGTGCCAGCACCTCCAGTATTCCCTACGAGCAGTACTTC. It translates to CASTSSIPYEQYF.

The chain recombines TRBV5-1 with TRBJ2-3, with D unclear. There are 13 residues in the CDR3. Trimming took 0 bases from V and 1 from J, leaving 3 bases between them. CDR1 and CDR2 from the germline V gene are SGHRS and YFSETQ. The CDR3 coding sequence is TGCGCCAGCAGCTTGGGTGGCACAGATACGCAGTATTTT. Its translation is CASSLGGTDTQYF. The complete variable domain, with remaining parts taken from reference TRBV5-1 and TRBJ2-3, reads KAGVTQTPRYLIKTRGQQVTLSCSPISGHRSVSWYQQTPGQGLQFLFEYFSETQRNKGNFPGRFSGRQFSNSRSEMNVSTLELGDSALYLCASSLGGTDTQYFGPGTRLTVL.

The gene calls are TRBV4-1 and TRBJ1-5, with no clear D. This CDR3 is 14 amino acids long. Germline V gene lookup returns CDR1 MGHRA and CDR2 YSYEKL. The V end lost 1 base, the J end lost 4 bases, and 8 bases lay between the germline ends. The CDR3, as DNA: TGCGCCAGCAGCCAAGTGGCGGAGAATCAGCCCCAGCATTTT. This gives the protein CASSQVAENQPQHF.